The clone carrying this T cell receptor beta chain has a handful of counts. Its antigen is currently unknown. CDR3 size: 13 residues. The V end was cut by 0 bases, the J end by 3 bases, with 7 bases between. Looked up from germline, CDR1 is SGHRS and CDR2 is YFSETQ. The data were taken from a study of T-cell reconstitution after alpha-beta-depleted transplantation in children. Study outcomes and limitations: Surviving recipient T cells and thymic progenitors produced the high day-60 TCRbeta diversity seen in some patients. Once a year had passed after transplant, T-cell counts and diversity came mostly from newly produced T cells.

Molecular barcoding with unique molecular identifiers was used for the TCRbeta library. TCRdb reprocessed the PCR reads via MiXCR and lists one record per CDR3 protein. The sample records about 310,000 distinct CDR3 sequences, approximately 23% being singletons. This rearrangement joins TRBV5-1 to TRBJ2-7; D remains unclear. The sequence derives from a male patient younger than 18 who had a stem cell transplant for acute lymphoblastic leukemia, so the T cells may come from the graft donor. The material sequenced was PBMCs, mostly from graft donor cells, taken 180 days after TCRalphabeta/CD19-depleted stem cell transplant. The CDR3 DNA sequence: TGCGCCAGCAGCTTGGCAGAATTCTACGAGCAGTACTTC. It yields the protein CASSLAEFYEQYF.